Listed here are 19 T cell receptor beta chains from one sample, sequenced in a study of blood T cell repertoires in COVID-19. The data were produced by immunoSEQ multiplex PCR, yet TCRdb's version contains in-frame clones alone and is incomplete. This sample has more than 100,000 clones, with roughly 79% found just once. The sequenced sample was peripheral blood. These receptors were obtained from a man aged 65 to 79 with acute or convalescent COVID-19.

The rearrangement links TRBV5-4 to TRBJ2-7; 12 bases match TRBD2. The CDR3 is 15 amino acids. With 4 bases clipped from V and 2 bases from J, the junction kept 4 bases outside the gene matches. The germline gives CDR1 SGHNT, CDR2 YYREEE (reference sequence). The DNA for the CDR3 is TGTGCCAGCAGCCTAACTAGCGGGGGGCCCTACGAGCAGTACTTC. The encoded protein is CASSLTSGGPYEQYF.

Only a few counts were recorded for this clone. J is TRBJ2-5 and V is TRBV3-1 (or the pseudogene TRBV3-2); 13 bases align to TRBD2. The V and J ends lost 0 bases and 0 bases, in that order; junction bases with no gene match: 10. Per the germline V gene, CDR1 is LGHDT and CDR2 is YNNKEL (reference sequence). The CDR3 covers 20 residues. CDR3 region: CASSQDEGTSGMLNQETQYF. CDR3 bases: TGTGCCAGCAGCCAAGATGAGGGGACTAGCGGGATGTTAAACCAAGAGACCCAGTACTTC.

The chain recombines TRBV5-6 with TRBJ1-1; D is uncertain. This CDR3 has 16 amino acids. The germline V gene encodes CDR1 SGHDT and CDR2 YYEEEE. V was shortened by 3 bases and J by 4 bases, with 19 bases between the two germline ends. The CDR3 DNA reads TGTGCCAGCAGCTATCTAGCAAGGTACACAGTCACTGAAGCTTTCTTT. Amino acids: CASSYLARYTVTEAFF.

The chain uses TRBV11-2 and TRBJ2-5, with D possibly TRBD1 on 6 matching bases. Trimming shortened V by 3 bases and J by 2 bases, and 19 bases separated the two germline ends. Per germline, CDR1 SGHAT and CDR2 FQNNGV. The CDR3 is 17 residues long. The CDR3 bases are TGTGCCAGCAGCTTCAGCCCCACAGGGTGGGGGCAAGAGACCCAGTACTTC. Protein sequence: CASSFSPTGWGQETQYF.

The chain carries TRBV19 and TRBJ1-5, with 8 bases lining up with TRBD1. The CDR3 covers 16 residues. V dropped 10 bases and J dropped 6; count of bases not matched to a gene: 17. Per germline, CDR1 LNHDA and CDR2 SQIVND (reference sequence). The CDR3, as DNA: TGTGCCACCCCCGGGATCGAGACAGGGGCGGGTCAGCCCCAGCATTTT. Translating gives CATPGIETGAGQPQHF.

The V call is TRBV7-3, the J call TRBJ2-3, with 8 bases fitting TRBD1. The CDR3 has 15 amino acids. Trimming took 5 bases from V and 2 from J; bases not matched to a gene: 6. Germline CDR1 and CDR2: SGHTA and FQGTGA. The CDR3 bases are TGTGCCAGCAGCCGACAGGGGTCCTTCACAGATACGCAGTATTTT. Residues: CASSRQGSFTDTQYF.

The chain is built from TRBV28 and TRBJ1-2; D not resolved. Per the germline V gene, CDR1 is MDHEN and CDR2 is SYDVKM. The germline V and J ends were trimmed by 1 base and 5 bases, with 5 bases remaining between them. The CDR3 is made up of 12 amino acids. This chain's CDR3 is CASSLSPYGYTF. The CDR3 DNA reads as TGTGCCAGCAGTTTATCCCCATATGGCTACACCTTC.

V and J are TRBV9 and TRBJ2-5, with D perhaps matching TRBD1 (6 bases). Trimming removed 4 bases from V and 2 bases from J, with 18 bases in between. Germline lookup yields CDR1 SGDLS and CDR2 YYNGEE. The CDR3 sequence is 16 residues long. The CDR3 reads CASSPRQARIQETQYF. The CDR3, as DNA: TGTGCCAGCAGCCCCCGACAGGCGAGGATACAAGAGACCCAGTACTTC.

The chain couples TRBV5-1 to TRBJ1-1, with D possibly TRBD1 on 5 matching bases. Trimming left V 3 bases short and J 3 bases short, with 9 bases between. Germline lookup yields CDR1 SGHRS and CDR2 YFSETQ. The CDR3 extends over 13 amino acids. The CDR3 nucleotides read TGCGCCAGCAGCTCCAAAGGGGACACTGAAGCTTTCTTT. Translated: CASSSKGDTEAFF.

The rearrangement joins TRBV6-4 to TRBJ2-3; TRBD2 matches 8 bases. CDR3 size: 17 residues. V was pared by 0 bases and J by 0 bases, with 5 bases of the junction left unmatched. Germline V gene sequence: CDR1 MRHNA, CDR2 SNTAGT. The CDR3 loop reads CASSDSQRGFSTDTQYF. The CDR3, as DNA: TGTGCCAGCAGTGACTCGCAGCGGGGGTTTAGCACAGATACGCAGTATTTT.

The chain employs TRBV2 and TRBJ1-1; 8 bases are shared with TRBD1. V lost 11 bases to trimming and J lost 5 bases; unmatched junction nucleotides: 7. Germline-derived CDR1 and CDR2 are SNHLY and FYNNEI. The CDR3 covers 12 residues. CDR3 in amino acids: CAGGQGGTEAFF. The CDR3 DNA is TGTGCCGGAGGACAGGGAGGGACTGAAGCTTTCTTT.

This chain joins TRBV18 and TRBJ1-6; 8 bases match TRBD1. This CDR3 is 19 amino acids long. Trimming at V came to 1 base and at J to 7 bases, leaving 15 bases not matched to a gene. The V gene's germline CDR1 is KGHSH and CDR2 LQKENI. CDR3 bases: TGTGCCAGCTCACCACTTGTAGTGGGCAGGGGGCAAGGAAATTCACCCCTCCACTTT. Translating gives CASSPLVVGRGQGNSPLHF.

V and J are TRBV7-8 and TRBJ2-1, with TRBD2 identical over 8 bases. The V and J ends lost 1 base and 5 bases, in that order; junction bases with no gene match: 10. From germline, CDR1 is SGHVS and CDR2 FQNEAQ. The CDR3 consists of 17 residues. The CDR3 protein is CASSLGRFGGAHNEQFF. For the CDR3, the DNA is TGTGCCAGCAGCTTAGGGCGATTCGGGGGGGCCCACAATGAGCAGTTCTTC.

The chain employs TRBV7-2 and TRBJ2-3, with a tentative D call TRBD2 (5 bases). V shed 3 bases and J shed 2 bases, with 12 bases lying between them. CDR1 and CDR2 from the germline V gene are SGHTA and FQGNSA. This CDR3 is 15 amino acids long. CDR3 loop: CASSFVPGTTDTQYF. The CDR3 DNA sequence: TGTGCCAGCAGCTTTGTCCCGGGAACCACAGATACGCAGTATTTT. Variable domain in full (rest from reference TRBV7-2 and TRBJ2-3): GAGVSQSPSNKVTEKGKDVELRCDPISGHTALYWYRQSLGQGLEFLIYFQGNSAPDKSGLPSDRFSAERTGGSVSTLTIQRTQQEDSAVYLCASSFVPGTTDTQYFGPGTRLTVL.

This rearrangement joins TRBV28 to TRBJ1-2; 7 bases are shared with TRBD1. Looked up from germline, CDR1 is MDHEN and CDR2 is SYDVKM. The CDR3 totals 14 residues. V trimming: 2 bases; J trimming: 3 bases; junction bases outside the gene matches: 3. CDR3 protein: CASSLRGRDYGYTF. CDR3 bases: TGTGCCAGCAGTTTAAGGGGGCGCGACTATGGCTACACCTTC.

The chain carries TRBV6-6 and TRBJ1-4, with D perhaps TRBD1 (5 bases). Per germline, CDR1 MNHNY and CDR2 SVGAGI (reference sequence). CDR3 length: 14 residues. The V end lost 4 bases, the J end lost 1 base, and 7 bases lay between the germline ends. CDR3 sequence reads: CASSSQGTNEKLFF. The CDR3 bases are TGTGCCAGCAGTTCCCAGGGAACTAATGAAAAACTGTTTTTT.

This chain connects TRBV5-4 to TRBJ2-7, with 10 bases matching TRBD2. V lost 3 bases to trimming and J lost 11 bases; unmatched junction nucleotides: 14. The CDR3 is 15 amino acids. From germline, CDR1 is SGHNT and CDR2 YYREEE (reference sequence). The CDR3 loop is CASSSRLAGSTIEYF. In DNA, the CDR3 is TGTGCCAGCAGCTCCCGACTAGCGGGTTCTACGATCGAGTACTTC.

In DNA, the CDR3 is TGCGCCAGCAGCCACACCCAGGGCACTGAAGCTTTCTTT. Its translation is CASSHTQGTEAFF. The rearrangement links TRBV4-1 to TRBJ1-1; D possibly corresponds to TRBD1 (5 bases). Germline CDR1 and CDR2: MGHRA and YSYEKL. V was shortened by 3 bases and J by 4 bases, with 9 bases between the two germline ends. The length of the CDR3 is 13 residues.

This chain uses TRBV5-1 with TRBJ1-1, with 7 positions matching TRBD1. V trimming: 1 base; J trimming: 3 bases; junction bases outside the gene matches: 6. There are 15 residues in the CDR3. The V gene's germline CDR1 is SGHRS and CDR2 YFSETQ. The CDR3 DNA is TGCGCCAGCAGCTTGAGGCAGGGGGTAGACACTGAAGCTTTCTTT. It codes for CASSLRQGVDTEAFF.